These T cell receptor beta chains were read from a single sample in a study of shared clonotypes between healthy human individuals. The data were produced by immunoSEQ multiplex PCR, yet TCRdb's version contains in-frame clones alone and is incomplete. The sample includes roughly 2 million clones, 85% to 95% of them seen just once. Input material: naive CD4+ T cells sorted from blood. The receptors shown here come from a man aged 18 to 29 in good health. The CDR3 runs from the conserved cysteine through the conserved F or W. The order of the fields is J gene, V gene, D gene, clone size, CDR3 protein, CDR3 DNA. A D gene is named only where the DNA matches it firmly. Rows may omit the clone size; those that give it use once, few, many or a size class.

J: TRBJ2-3; V: TRBV5-1; D: TRBD1; size: NA; CDR3: CASSLGTGNADTQYF; DNA: TGCGCCAGCAGCTTGGGGACAGGGAATGCAGATACGCAGTATTTT
J: TRBJ2-2; V: TRBV9; D: TRBD2; size: NA; CDR3: CASTGTSGGDTGELFF; DNA: TGTGCCAGCACCGGGACTAGCGGGGGCGACACCGGGGAGCTGTTTTTT
J: TRBJ2-3; V: TRBV2; D: TRBD2; size: NA; CDR3: CASRETSGRGDTQYF; DNA: TGTGCCAGCAGGGAGACTAGCGGGAGAGGAGATACGCAGTATTTT
J: TRBJ2-7; V: TRBV6-1; D: TRBD1; size: NA; CDR3: CASSQPRDRGDEQYF; DNA: TGTGCCAGCAGTCAGCCCCGGGACAGGGGGGACGAGCAGTACTTC
J: TRBJ2-7; V: TRBV6-5; D: TRBD2; size: NA; CDR3: CASSYSTSGSYEQYF; DNA: TGTGCCAGCAGTTACTCTACTAGCGGGAGCTACGAGCAGTACTTC
J: TRBJ1-6; V: TRBV19; D: NA; size: NA; CDR3: CASRTFKSSYNSPLHF; DNA: TGTGCCAGTAGGACCTTCAAGAGCTCCTATAATTCACCCCTCCACTTT
J: TRBJ2-2; V: TRBV25-1; D: TRBD2; size: NA; CDR3: CASRRTSGANTGELFF; DNA: TGTGCCAGCAGACGGACTAGCGGGGCGAACACCGGGGAGCTGTTTTTT
J: TRBJ2-1; V: TRBV4-3; D: NA; size: NA; CDR3: CASSQVGTALYNEQFF; DNA: TGCGCCAGCAGCCAAGTCGGAACAGCATTATACAATGAGCAGTTCTTC
J: TRBJ1-2; V: TRBV4-3; D: NA; size: NA; CDR3: CASSQVGGGDGYTF; DNA: TGCGCCAGCAGCCAAGTGGGGGGAGGCGATGGCTACACCTTC
J: TRBJ1-2; V: TRBV18; D: NA; size: NA; CDR3: CASSPPGGGYTF; DNA: TGTGCCAGCTCACCACCGGGGGGCGGCTACACCTTC
J: TRBJ1-4; V: TRBV29-1; D: NA; size: NA; CDR3: CSVEPGTNEKLFF; DNA: TGCAGCGTTGAACCGGGAACTAATGAAAAACTGTTTTTT
J: TRBJ1-5; V: TRBV7-9; D: NA; size: NA; CDR3: CASSLALSGNQPQHF; DNA: TGTGCCAGCAGCTTAGCGCTAAGCGGAAATCAGCCCCAGCATTTT
J: TRBJ2-3; V: TRBV28; D: NA; size: NA; CDR3: CASVPDRGEGRRTDTQYF; DNA: TGTGCCAGCGTCCCCGATAGGGGGGAAGGACGTCGCACAGATACGCAGTATTTT
J: TRBJ2-3; V: TRBV6-5; D: NA; size: NA; CDR3: CASSYSLLQATDTQYF; DNA: TGTGCCAGCAGTTACTCTTTGCTTCAGGCCACAGATACGCAGTATTTT
J: TRBJ2-3; V: TRBV20-1; D: NA; size: NA; CDR3: CSARLPDTQYF; DNA: TGCAGTGCTAGACTTCCAGATACGCAGTATTTT
J: TRBJ1-2; V: TRBV30; D: NA; size: NA; CDR3: CAWSVNPLGLSYGYTF; DNA: TGTGCCTGGAGTGTAAACCCCTTGGGACTCAGCTATGGCTACACCTTC
J: TRBJ2-3; V: TRBV2; D: NA; size: NA; CDR3: CASSVGEPTDTQYF; DNA: TGTGCCAGCAGTGTGGGGGAACCCACAGATACGCAGTATTTT
J: TRBJ2-5; V: TRBV6-1; D: TRBD1; size: NA; CDR3: CASYPTGAGETQYF; DNA: TGTGCCAGCTACCCGACAGGGGCGGGGGAGACCCAGTACTTC
J: TRBJ2-3; V: TRBV4-2; D: TRBD1; size: NA; CDR3: CASSPRGLTDTQYF; DNA: TGTGCCAGCAGCCCCAGGGGGCTGACAGATACGCAGTATTTT
J: TRBJ2-5; V: TRBV4-1; D: NA; size: NA; CDR3: CASSQFLGAQYF; DNA: TGCGCCAGCAGCCAATTTTTGGGCGCCCAGTACTTC
J: TRBJ2-5; V: TRBV6-1; D: TRBD2; size: once; CDR3: CASSGNSGGHGETQYF; DNA: TGTGCCAGCAGTGGGAATAGCGGGGGTCATGGGGAGACCCAGTACTTC
J: TRBJ1-4; V: TRBV27; D: NA; size: NA; CDR3: CASSFASLNEKLFF; DNA: TGTGCCAGCAGTTTCGCCAGCCTTAATGAAAAACTGTTTTTT
J: TRBJ1-5; V: TRBV5-1; D: NA; size: NA; CDR3: CASSPGEGNQPQHF; DNA: TGCGCCAGCAGCCCTGGAGAGGGCAATCAGCCCCAGCATTTT
J: TRBJ2-3; V: TRBV9; D: NA; size: NA; CDR3: CASSVLTTTDTQYF; DNA: TGTGCCAGCAGCGTATTGACGACGACAGATACGCAGTATTTT
J: TRBJ1-4; V: TRBV19; D: NA; size: NA; CDR3: CASSPGGHEKLFF; DNA: TGTGCCAGTAGTCCGGGGGGGCATGAAAAACTGTTTTTT
J: TRBJ2-5; V: TRBV4-1; D: TRBD1; size: NA; CDR3: CASSQDPGQGARTQYF; DNA: TGCGCCAGCAGCCAAGATCCGGGACAGGGGGCGAGGACCCAGTACTTC
J: TRBJ1-2; V: TRBV6-1; D: NA; size: NA; CDR3: CASTRTASVSGYTF; DNA: TGTGCCAGCACCCGGACAGCCTCGGTTAGTGGCTACACCTTC
J: TRBJ2-7; V: TRBV6-6; D: NA; size: NA; CDR3: CATTSRGGGREQYF; DNA: TGTGCCACCACCAGCAGAGGAGGGGGGCGCGAGCAGTACTTC
J: TRBJ1-6; V: TRBV6-5; D: NA; size: NA; CDR3: CASSQVGNSPLHF; DNA: TGTGCCAGCAGCCAAGTAGGGAATTCACCCCTCCACTTT